The 7 T cell receptor beta chains given below trace back to one sample, sequenced in a study of Graves' ophthalmopathy and Graves' hyperthyroidism. Using RNA transcripts, the TCR beta CDR3 regions were amplified. HTBI primers primed a first-round RT-PCR, and a second-round multiplex PCR followed. TCRdb re-called the multiplex PCR reads through MiXCR, storing one row per CDR3 protein. The sample includes around 520,000 distinct CDR3 sequences, under 40% seen only once; the top ten take about 4.2%. Input material: peripheral blood or thyroid tissue (not recorded which). All receptors derive from an adult man with Graves' hyperthyroidism.

The chain has TRBV20-1 and TRBJ1-5, with D unclear. The germline V gene encodes CDR1 DFQATT and CDR2 SNEGSKA (reference sequence). The CDR3 consists of 15 residues. V was clipped by 1 base and J by 0 bases, with 10 bases between them. CDR3 residues: CSARVMADSNQPQHF. For the CDR3, the DNA is TGCAGTGCTAGAGTTATGGCAGATAGCAATCAGCCCCAGCATTTT.

This clonotype was counted a few times. The CDR3 does not close with the conserved phenylalanine or tryptophan, likely indicating a read error. CDR3 DNA sequence: TGCAGCGTTGAGGGGGACTCCTACGAGCAGTACCTC. It codes for CSVEGDSYEQYL. V gene TRBV29-1 combines with J gene TRBJ2-7; perhaps D is TRBD1 or TRBD2 (5 bases each). Deletions cut 3 bases from V and 0 bases from J, with 6 bases between. Germline loops: CDR1 SQVTM, CDR2 ANQGSEA. This CDR3 has 12 amino acids.

Note on this clonotype: The CDR3 does not end in the conserved phenylalanine or tryptophan, so this is likely a read error. The DNA is left out, because the CDR3 cannot be placed on it with certainty; the CDR3 is given as TCRdb lists it. The rearrangement uses TRBV7-2 and TRBJ1-1. The CDR3 has 8 residues if both end residues are counted. Germline CDR1 SGHTA, CDR2 FQGNSA. The CDR3 region is CASSLDFG.

On this clonotype itself: This may be a read error, as it is one base from a much larger clone. V and J are TRBV6-2 or TRBV6-3 and TRBJ1-2, with 7 bases aligning to TRBD1. Per germline, CDR1 MNHEY and CDR2 SVGEGT. Trimming took 5 bases from V and 4 from J; bases not matched to a gene: 4. The CDR3 length is 13 residues. CDR3 bases: TGTGCCAGCAGTGCGACAGGGATCTATGGCTACACCTTC. Amino acid sequence: CASSATGIYGYTF.

This clonotype was observed many times. The chain uses TRBV20-1 and TRBJ1-4; 10 bases agree with TRBD1. The CDR3 has 12 residues. Germline V gives CDR1 DFQATT, CDR2 SNEGSKA (reference sequence). Unmatched junction bases numbered 3, after V lost 6 bases and J lost 8 bases. CDR3: CSATGGGEKLFF. The CDR3 nucleotides read TGCAGTGCGACAGGGGGCGGAGAAAAACTGTTTTTT.

The V and J genes are TRBV3-1 and TRBJ2-7, with 7 bases fitting TRBD1. V lost 5 bases, J lost 2 bases, and 3 bases stayed unmatched. This CDR3 is built from 13 residues. Germline V gene sequence: CDR1 LGHDT, CDR2 YNNKEL (reference sequence). CDR3 in amino acids: CASSDQGAYEQYF. The CDR3 DNA is TGTGCCAGCAGCGACCAGGGGGCCTACGAGCAGTACTTC.

This clonotype was observed a handful of times. J is TRBJ2-1 and V is TRBV29-1; D remains unclear. CDR3 size: 14 residues. Germline loops: CDR1 SQVTM, CDR2 ANQGSEA. V was trimmed by 2 bases and J by 4 bases, leaving 12 bases between them. CDR3 amino acids: CSVESAVDYNEQFF. CDR3 sequence (DNA): TGCAGCGTTGAATCGGCAGTAGATTACAATGAGCAGTTCTTC.